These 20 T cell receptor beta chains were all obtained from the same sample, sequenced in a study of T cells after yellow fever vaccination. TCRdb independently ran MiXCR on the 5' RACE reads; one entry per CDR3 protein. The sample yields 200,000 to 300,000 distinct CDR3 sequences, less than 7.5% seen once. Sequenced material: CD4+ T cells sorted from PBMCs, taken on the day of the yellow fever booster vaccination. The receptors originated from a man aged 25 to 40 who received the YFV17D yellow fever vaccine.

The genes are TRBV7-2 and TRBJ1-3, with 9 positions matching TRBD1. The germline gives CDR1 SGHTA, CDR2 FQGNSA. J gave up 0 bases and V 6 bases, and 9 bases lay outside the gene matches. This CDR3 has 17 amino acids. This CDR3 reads CASRSTGGRLSGNTIYF. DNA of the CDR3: TGTGCCAGCAGGTCAACAGGGGGCCGTCTCTCTGGAAACACCATATATTTT.

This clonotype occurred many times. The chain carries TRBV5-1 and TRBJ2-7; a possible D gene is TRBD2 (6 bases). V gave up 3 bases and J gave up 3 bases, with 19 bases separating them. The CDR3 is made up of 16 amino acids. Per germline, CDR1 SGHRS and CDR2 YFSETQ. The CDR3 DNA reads TGCGCCAGCAGCTCCAGTGCGGGATCAGCTTTCTACGAGCAGTACTTC. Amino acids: CASSSSAGSAFYEQYF.

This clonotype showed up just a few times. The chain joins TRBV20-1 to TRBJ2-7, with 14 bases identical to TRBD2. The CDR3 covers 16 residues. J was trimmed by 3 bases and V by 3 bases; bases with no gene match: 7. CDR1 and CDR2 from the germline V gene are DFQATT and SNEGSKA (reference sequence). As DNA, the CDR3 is TGCAGTGCTAGGCAGGGACTAGCGGGAGTTTACTACGAGCAGTACTTC. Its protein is CSARQGLAGVYYEQYF.

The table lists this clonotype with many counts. CDR3: CASSRDRNTGELFF. The CDR3 bases are TGTGCCAGCAGTCGGGACAGAAACACCGGGGAGCTGTTTTTT. The chain recombines TRBV12-3 or TRBV12-4 with TRBJ2-2, with 7 bases identical to TRBD1. The V segment lost 5 bases and the J segment 2 bases; nucleotides outside the gene matches: 2. This CDR3 region has 14 residues.

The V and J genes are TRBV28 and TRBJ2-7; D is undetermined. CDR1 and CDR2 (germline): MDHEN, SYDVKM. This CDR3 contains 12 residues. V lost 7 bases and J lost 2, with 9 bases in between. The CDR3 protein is CASKDQTYEQYF. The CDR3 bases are TGTGCCAGCAAGGACCAGACCTACGAGCAGTACTTC. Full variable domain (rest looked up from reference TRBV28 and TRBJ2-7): DVKVTQSSRYLVKRTGEKVFLECVQDMDHENMFWYRQDPGLGLRLIYFSYDVKMKEKGDIPEGYSVSREKKERFSLILESASTNQTSMYLCASKDQTYEQYFGPGTRLTVT.

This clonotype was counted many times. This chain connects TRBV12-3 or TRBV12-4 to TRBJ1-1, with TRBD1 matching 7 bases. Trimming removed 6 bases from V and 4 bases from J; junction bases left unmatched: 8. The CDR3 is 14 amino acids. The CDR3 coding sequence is TGTGCCAGCAGGAAGACAGGGCAGGGCACTGAAGCTTTCTTT. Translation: CASRKTGQGTEAFF.

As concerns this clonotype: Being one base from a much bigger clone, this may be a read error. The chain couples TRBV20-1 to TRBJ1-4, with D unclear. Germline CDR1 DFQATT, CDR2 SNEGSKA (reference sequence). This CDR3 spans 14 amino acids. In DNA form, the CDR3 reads TGCAGTGCACAGATGGGGAGCACTAAGGAAAAACTGTTTTTT. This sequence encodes CSAQMGSTKEKLFF.

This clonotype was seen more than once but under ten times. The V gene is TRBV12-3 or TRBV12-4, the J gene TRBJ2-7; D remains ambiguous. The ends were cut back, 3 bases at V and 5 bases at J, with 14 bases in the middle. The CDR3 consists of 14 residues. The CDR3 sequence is CASSFLRAANEQYF. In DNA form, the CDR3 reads TGTGCCAGCAGTTTTTTAAGGGCCGCCAACGAGCAGTACTTC.

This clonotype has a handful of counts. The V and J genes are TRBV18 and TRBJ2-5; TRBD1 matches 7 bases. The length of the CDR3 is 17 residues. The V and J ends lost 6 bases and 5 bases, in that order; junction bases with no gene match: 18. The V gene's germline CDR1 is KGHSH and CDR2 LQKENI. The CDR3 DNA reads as TGTGCCAGCTCGGGGGACAGCCGGGACCTCTTGTCCGAGACCCAGTACTTC. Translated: CASSGDSRDLLSETQYF. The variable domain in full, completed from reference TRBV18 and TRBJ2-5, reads NAGVMQNPRHLVRRRGQEARLRCSPMKGHSHVYWYRQLPEEGLKFMVYLQKENIIDESGMPKERFSAEFPKEGPSILRIQQVVRGDSAAYFCASSGDSRDLLSETQYFGPGTRLLVL.

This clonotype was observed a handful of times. The CDR3 spells CSVVLSPQETQYF. The CDR3 nucleotides read TGCAGCGTTGTGTTATCCCCGCAAGAGACCCAGTACTTC. The chain couples TRBV29-1 to TRBJ2-5; D not resolved. The germline V gene encodes CDR1 SQVTM and CDR2 ANQGSEA. Trimming pared 4 bases from V and 2 bases from J, leaving 11 bases between. CDR3 length: 13 amino acids.

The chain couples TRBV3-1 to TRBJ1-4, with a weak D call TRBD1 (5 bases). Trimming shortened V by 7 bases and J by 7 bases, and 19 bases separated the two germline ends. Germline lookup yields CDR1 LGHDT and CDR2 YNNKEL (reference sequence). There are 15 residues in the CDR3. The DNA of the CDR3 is TGTGCCAGCACCCTTGGTTTTCAGGGAGGTGAAAAACTGTTTTTT. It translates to CASTLGFQGGEKLFF.

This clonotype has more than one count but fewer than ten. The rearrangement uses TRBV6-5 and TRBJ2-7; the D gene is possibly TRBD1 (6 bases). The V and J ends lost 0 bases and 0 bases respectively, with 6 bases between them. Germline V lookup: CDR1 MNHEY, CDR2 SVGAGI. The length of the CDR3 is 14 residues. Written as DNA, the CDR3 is TGTGCCAGCAGTTACTCGGACAGCTCCTACGAGCAGTACTTC. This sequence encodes CASSYSDSSYEQYF.

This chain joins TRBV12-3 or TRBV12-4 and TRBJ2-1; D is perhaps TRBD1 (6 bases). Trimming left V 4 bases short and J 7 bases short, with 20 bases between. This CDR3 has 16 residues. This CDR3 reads CASSYRAERPGNEQFF. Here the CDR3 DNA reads TGTGCCAGCAGTTACAGGGCTGAACGCCCAGGGAATGAGCAGTTCTTC.

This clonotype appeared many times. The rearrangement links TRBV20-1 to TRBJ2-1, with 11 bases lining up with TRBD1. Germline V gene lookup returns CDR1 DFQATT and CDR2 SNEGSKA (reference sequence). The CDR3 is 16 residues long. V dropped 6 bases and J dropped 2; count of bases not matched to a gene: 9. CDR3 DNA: TGCAGTGCCTGGACAGGGGGCGGGGGGGCCTACAATGAGCAGTTCTTC. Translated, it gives CSAWTGGGGAYNEQFF.

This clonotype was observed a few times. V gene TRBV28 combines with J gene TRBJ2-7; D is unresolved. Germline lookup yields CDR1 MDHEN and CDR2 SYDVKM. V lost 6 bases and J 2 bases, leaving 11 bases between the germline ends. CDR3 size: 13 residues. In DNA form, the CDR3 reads TGTGCCAGCAGGAGGAGAGACCCCTACGAGCAGTACTTC. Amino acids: CASRRRDPYEQYF. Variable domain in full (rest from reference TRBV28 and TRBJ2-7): DVKVTQSSRYLVKRTGEKVFLECVQDMDHENMFWYRQDPGLGLRLIYFSYDVKMKEKGDIPEGYSVSREKKERFSLILESASTNQTSMYLCASRRRDPYEQYFGPGTRLTVT.

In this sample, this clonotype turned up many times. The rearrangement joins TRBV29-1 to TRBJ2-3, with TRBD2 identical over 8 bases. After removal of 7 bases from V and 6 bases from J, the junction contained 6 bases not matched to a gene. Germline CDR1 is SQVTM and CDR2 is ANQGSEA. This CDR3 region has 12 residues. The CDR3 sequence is CSADGGRDTQYF. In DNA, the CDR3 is TGCAGCGCAGACGGCGGGAGGGATACGCAGTATTTT.

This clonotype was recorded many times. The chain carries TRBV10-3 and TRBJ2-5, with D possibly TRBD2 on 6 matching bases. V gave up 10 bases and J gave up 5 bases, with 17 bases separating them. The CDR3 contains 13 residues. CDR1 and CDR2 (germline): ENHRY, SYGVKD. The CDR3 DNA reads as TGTGCCAGCGGAGGGCCGCCCGAGGAGACCCAGTACTTC. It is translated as CASGGPPEETQYF.

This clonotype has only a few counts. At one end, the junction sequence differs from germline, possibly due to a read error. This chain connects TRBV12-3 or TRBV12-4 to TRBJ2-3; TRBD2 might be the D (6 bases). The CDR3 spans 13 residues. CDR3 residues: CASGRSRTDRQYF. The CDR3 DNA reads TGTGCCAGCGGGAGGTCCCGCACAGATAGGCAGTATTTT.

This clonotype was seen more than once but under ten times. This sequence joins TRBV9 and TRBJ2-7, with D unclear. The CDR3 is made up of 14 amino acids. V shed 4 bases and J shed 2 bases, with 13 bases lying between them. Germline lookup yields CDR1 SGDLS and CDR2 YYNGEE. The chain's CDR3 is CASSPEGSTYEQYF. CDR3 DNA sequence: TGTGCCAGCAGCCCCGAAGGATCAACCTACGAGCAGTACTTC.

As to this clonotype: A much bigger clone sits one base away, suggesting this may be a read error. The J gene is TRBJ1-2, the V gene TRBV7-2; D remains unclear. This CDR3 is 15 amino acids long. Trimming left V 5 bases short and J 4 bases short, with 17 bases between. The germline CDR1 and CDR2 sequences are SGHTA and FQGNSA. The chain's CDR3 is CASSQPQDLFYGYTF. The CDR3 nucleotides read TGTGCCAGCAGCCAACCTCAGGACCTTTTCTATGGCTACACCTTC.